This T cell receptor (beta chain) was captured in a study of cytomegalovirus exposure and HLA in healthy donors. Study background: Assignment to the Caucasian-associated ancestry cluster applied to about 80% of the approximately 400 genotyped donors.

This CDR3 region has 14 residues. Germline V gene data show CDR1 as MNHNS and CDR2 as SASEGT. V lost 6 bases, J lost 9 bases, and 11 bases stayed unmatched. The primer mix had 60 Vbeta and 13 Jbeta primers. TCRdb's copy holds only in-frame clones and misses some; the assay was immunoSEQ multiplex PCR. This table holds roughly 110,000 clones, 76% found once. The V call is TRBV6-1, the J call TRBJ2-5; TRBD1 matches 9 bases. The sample comprised PBMCs. This TCR was sampled from a man aged 18-30 years in good health and CMV-seronegative. The CDR3 region has the DNA TGTGCCAGCAGCCTACAGGGGGCTCGAGGCGCCCAGTACTTC. This translates into CASSLQGARGAQYF.